This TCR beta chain was recovered during a study of T cell responses to AZD1222 COVID-19 vaccine. With regard to this clone: As yet, its antigen is unknown.

General observations from the study: Unmutated regions of variants are reportedly targeted by nearly half of spike-specific TCRs.

Measured with immunoSEQ multiplex PCR; TCRdb has only the in-frame clones, and not every one. The repertoire consists of around 110,000 clones, with approximately 83% occurring once and the leading ten covering roughly 10%. The CDR3 sequence is 14 residues long. Trimming removed 2 bases from V and 0 bases from J, with 4 bases in between. Germline CDR1 is MDHEN and CDR2 is SYDVKM. This specimen consisted of peripheral blood, obtained on day 0 of AZD1222 vaccination. V is TRBV28 and J is TRBJ2-2, with D unresolved. The clonotype comes from an adult in good health. DNA for the CDR3: TGTGCCAGCAGTTTACACTCGAACACCGGGGAGCTGTTTTTT. This translates into CASSLHSNTGELFF.